This T cell receptor (beta chain) derives from a study of blood T cell repertoires in COVID-19. This clone appeared a single time. The identical CDR3 is also encoded by other nucleotide sequences in the sample. The table came from immunoSEQ multiplex PCR; TCRdb's copy has only in-frame clones and leaves some out. This repertoire shows around 150,000 clones, 90% to 95% found once; its top ten account for 3.5% to 5%. The CDR3 has 14 residues. Germline values: CDR1 KGHSH, CDR2 LQKENI. Germline trimming cut 2 bases from V and 6 bases from J; bases unmatched to any gene: 3. The chain joins TRBV18 to TRBJ1-2, with TRBD1 matching 10 bases. This TCR was sampled from a woman aged 50 to 60 with acute or convalescent COVID-19. Sequenced: peripheral blood. In DNA, the CDR3 is TGTGCCAGCTCACCAGGGACAGGGGCTGATGGCTACACCTTC. This sequence encodes CASSPGTGADGYTF.